This T cell receptor beta chain was recorded in a study of shared T cell receptors in the human thymus. The CDR3 covers 19 residues. V lost 3 bases and J lost 3; bases outside the gene matches: 16. Germline lookup yields CDR1 MDHEN and CDR2 SYDVKM. TCRdb's copy holds only in-frame clones and misses some; the assay was immunoSEQ multiplex PCR. The sample holds hundreds of thousands of clones, around 87% seen once. These data are also associated with another study on human thymus T cells.

The TCR sequence derives from a boy under three years old with a congenital heart defect. The chain links TRBV28 to TRBJ2-3, with TRBD2 matching over 9 bases. The sequenced material came from thymocytes. CDR3 bases: TGTGCCAGCAGTTTTATTTGGCGGGAGGGCCGGGGTTCGACAGATACGCAGTATTTT. It yields the protein CASSFIWREGRGSTDTQYF. Full variable domain (outside the CDR3, taken from reference TRBV28 and TRBJ2-3): DVKVTQSSRYLVKRTGEKVFLECVQDMDHENMFWYRQDPGLGLRLIYFSYDVKMKEKGDIPEGYSVSREKKERFSLILESASTNQTSMYLCASSFIWREGRGSTDTQYFGPGTRLTVL.